Listed here are 18 T cell receptor beta chains from one sample, sequenced in a study of control samples from healthy donors and cancer patients. Produced via immunoSEQ multiplex PCR; TCRdb's table is partial and in-frame only. Counted here are more than 85,000 clones, 75% to 95% occurring once; the ten biggest clones make up roughly 4.5%. The source material was blood. The origin of the receptors is a human donor in good health. The donor label of this sample is uncertain.

V gene TRBV19 combines with J gene TRBJ2-7, with D possibly TRBD1 on 5 matching bases. This CDR3 contains 14 residues. V lost 6 bases and J 0 bases, leaving 12 bases between the germline ends. Germline loops: CDR1 LNHDA, CDR2 SQIVND (reference sequence). The CDR3 DNA follows: TGTGCCAGTAGAGTCGACAGAGCCTCCTACGAGCAGTACTTC. This translates into CASRVDRASYEQYF.

In nucleotides, the CDR3 is TGTGCCAGTAGTCTACAAAATGGAAACACCATATATTTT. Protein: CASSLQNGNTIYF. This chain joins TRBV19 and TRBJ1-3; D is ambiguous. Trimming removed 5 bases at V and 3 bases at J, with 8 bases between. The CDR3 has 13 amino acids. Germline values: CDR1 LNHDA, CDR2 SQIVND (reference sequence).

The rearrangement uses TRBV18 and TRBJ2-5; no clear D. V lost 5 bases to trimming and J lost 6 bases, with 10 bases between them. CDR3 length: 12 amino acids. The germline V gene has CDR1 KGHSH and CDR2 LQKENI. The CDR3: CASSSSPQTQYF. Here the CDR3 DNA reads TGTGCCAGCTCATCCAGTCCGCAGACCCAGTACTTC.

The V call is TRBV19, the J call TRBJ1-1, with D perhaps matching TRBD1 (6 bases). Trimming removed 4 bases from V and 2 bases from J, with 8 bases in between. Per germline, CDR1 LNHDA and CDR2 SQIVND (reference sequence). The CDR3 extends over 13 amino acids. CDR3 DNA: TGTGCCAGTAGTAACAGGGCTAACACTGAAGCTTTCTTT. Protein: CASSNRANTEAFF.

The J gene is TRBJ2-1, the V gene TRBV28; maybe TRBD1 (6 bases). CDR1 MDHEN and CDR2 SYDVKM come from the germline V gene. Trimming cost V 6 bases and J 3 bases, with 15 bases left between them. The CDR3 is made up of 15 amino acids. In DNA, the CDR3 is TGTGCCAGCAGCACAACAGGGCAGGGCTACAATGAGCAGTTCTTC. This sequence encodes CASSTTGQGYNEQFF.

V is TRBV3-1 (or the pseudogene TRBV3-2) and J is TRBJ2-7; D is unclear. CDR1 is LGHDT, CDR2 YNNKEL, per germline (reference sequence). V was trimmed by 1 base and J by 3 bases, leaving 7 bases between them. The CDR3 covers 13 residues. CDR3: CASSQASGYEQYF. In DNA, the CDR3 is TGTGCCAGCAGCCAAGCGTCGGGCTACGAGCAGTACTTC.

To note about this clone: One junction end does not reproduce the germline sequence, and a read error may be involved. J is TRBJ1-5 and V is TRBV12-3 or TRBV12-4; D is undetermined. The CDR3 length is 13 residues. CDR3 bases: TGTGCCAGCAGTCAACGAGAGAATCCGCCCCAGCATTTT. Protein: CASSQRENPPQHF.

The V call is TRBV21-1, the J call TRBJ2-5. TRBV21-1 is shown as a pseudogene. The CDR3 is made up of 11 amino acids. CDR3 sequence: CASSKGETQYF. The CDR3 nucleotides read TGTGCCAGCAGCAAGGGGGAGACCCAGTACTTC.

The V and J genes are TRBV2 and TRBJ1-2, with 7 bases lining up with TRBD1. Trimming removed 4 bases from V and 9 bases from J; junction bases left unmatched: 5. This CDR3 has 12 residues. CDR1 is SNHLY, CDR2 FYNNEI, per germline. CDR3 bases: TGTGCCAGCAGTGGACAGGGAGCAAGCTACACCTTC. Translation gives CASSGQGASYTF. The complete variable domain, with remaining parts taken from reference TRBV2 and TRBJ1-2, reads EPEVTQTPSHQVTQMGQEVILRCVPISNHLYFYWYRQILGQKVEFLVSFYNNEISEKSEIFDDQFSVERPDGSNFTLKIRSTKLEDSAMYFCASSGQGASYTFGSGTRLTVV.

The chain has TRBV6-5 and TRBJ1-3, with D unclear. Germline lookup yields CDR1 MNHEY and CDR2 SVGAGI. The CDR3 covers 14 residues. V lost 0 bases and J lost 4, with 7 bases in between. Here the CDR3 reads CASSYSREGNTIYF. The CDR3 region has the DNA TGTGCCAGCAGTTACTCGAGAGAAGGAAACACCATATATTTT.

This chain links TRBV18 with TRBJ1-1, with a possible D match to TRBD1 (5 bases). The CDR3 extends over 16 amino acids. V lost 3 bases and J 0 bases, leaving 14 bases between the germline ends. Germline V gene data show CDR1 as KGHSH and CDR2 as LQKENI. Here the CDR3 DNA reads TGTGCCAGCTCACCTTCCCCGAGGGACTTGAACACTGAAGCTTTCTTT. This sequence encodes CASSPSPRDLNTEAFF.

V and J are TRBV25-1 and TRBJ2-5, with D possibly matching TRBD1 (6 bases). Trimming pared 3 bases from V and 5 bases from J, leaving 16 bases between. CDR3 length: 15 amino acids. Germline CDR1 and CDR2: MGHDK and SYGVNS. The CDR3 DNA is TGTGCCAGCAGTGACCCCTCCACAGGGCCGGAGACCCAGTACTTC. Translation gives CASSDPSTGPETQYF.

The chain carries TRBV6-5 and TRBJ2-3; D gene unclear. Germline V gene lookup returns CDR1 MNHEY and CDR2 SVGAGI. Trimming left V 10 bases short and J 2 bases short, with 7 bases between. The CDR3 has 11 amino acids. The CDR3 DNA reads as TGTGCCACCGTAAACACAGATACGCAGTATTTT. It codes for CATVNTDTQYF.

The chain has TRBV29-1 and TRBJ2-3; no clear D gene. Germline assignment: CDR1 SQVTM and CDR2 ANQGSEA. Trimming left V 4 bases short and J 6 bases short, with 11 bases between. This CDR3 is 12 amino acids long. CDR3 DNA sequence: TGCAGCGTTGTAACACCACAGGATACGCAGTATTTT. Encoded protein: CSVVTPQDTQYF.

A single count supports this clone. The chain has TRBV29-1 and TRBJ2-7; possible D gene TRBD2, 8 bases. The CDR3 spans 15 residues. V gave up 6 bases and J gave up 2 bases, with 20 bases separating them. Germline V CDR1 and CDR2: SQVTM, ANQGSEA. The CDR3 protein is CSVGFSGTVPYEQYF. The CDR3 nucleotides read TGCAGCGTCGGTTTTAGCGGGACAGTCCCCTACGAGCAGTACTTC.

Worth noting for this clone: In the same sample, other DNA sequences code for this CDR3. This chain connects TRBV18 to TRBJ2-7; TRBD1 agrees at 7 bases. CDR1 KGHSH and CDR2 LQKENI come from the germline V gene. The CDR3 spans 13 residues. V shed 4 bases, J shed 5 bases, and the junction held 5 bases outside the gene matches. The CDR3 reads CASSLPGTDEQYF. CDR3 DNA: TGTGCCAGCTCACTCCCCGGGACAGACGAGCAGTACTTC.

This clone was recorded only once. The chain carries TRBV2 and TRBJ1-3; D is possibly TRBD1 (6 bases). The CDR3 is 13 residues long. Germline CDR1 and CDR2: SNHLY and FYNNEI. Trimming took 8 bases from V and 7 from J, leaving 15 bases between them. CDR3: CASHRALRNTIYF. Written as DNA, the CDR3 is TGTGCCAGCCACAGGGCGTTAAGGAACACCATATATTTT.

This chain links TRBV7-9 with TRBJ1-5; 7 nucleotides align to TRBD1. This CDR3 has 13 residues. Germline V CDR1 and CDR2: SEHNR, FQNEAQ (reference sequence). J was trimmed by 6 bases and V by 5 bases; bases with no gene match: 4. CDR3 region: CASSRTGLQPQHF. DNA for the CDR3: TGTGCCAGCAGCCGGACAGGCCTTCAGCCCCAGCATTTT.